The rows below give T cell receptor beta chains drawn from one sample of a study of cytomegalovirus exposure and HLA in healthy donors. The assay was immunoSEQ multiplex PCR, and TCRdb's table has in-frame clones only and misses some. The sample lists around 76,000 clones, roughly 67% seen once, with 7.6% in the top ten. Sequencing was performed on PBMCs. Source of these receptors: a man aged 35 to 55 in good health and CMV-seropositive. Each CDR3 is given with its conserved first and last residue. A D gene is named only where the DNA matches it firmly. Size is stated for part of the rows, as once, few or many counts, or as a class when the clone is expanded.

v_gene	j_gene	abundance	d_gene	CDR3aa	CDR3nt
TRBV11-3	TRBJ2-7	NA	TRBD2	CASSGGSGGNSYEQYF	TGTGCCAGCAGCGGGGGCAGCGGGGGCAACTCCTACGAGCAGTACTTC
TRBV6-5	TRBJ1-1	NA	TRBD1	CASTERAGGYTEAFF	TGTGCCAGCACCGAGCGGGCAGGGGGTTACACTGAAGCTTTCTTT
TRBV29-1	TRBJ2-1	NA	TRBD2	CSVLRGADYNEQFF	TGCAGCGTTCTGCGGGGGGCAGACTACAATGAGCAGTTCTTC
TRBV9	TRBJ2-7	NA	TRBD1	CASSVGPGGSYEQYF	TGTGCCAGCAGCGTAGGGCCAGGGGGCTCCTACGAGCAGTACTTC
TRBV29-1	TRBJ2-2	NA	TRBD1	CSVATGTGTTGELFF	TGCAGCGTGGCGACCGGGACAGGGACCACCGGGGAGCTGTTTTTT
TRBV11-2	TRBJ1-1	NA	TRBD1	CASSLGTGRGTEAFF	TGTGCCAGCAGCTTAGGGACAGGGCGAGGGACTGAAGCTTTCTTT
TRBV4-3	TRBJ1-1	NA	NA	CASSQDWELLNTEAFF	TGCGCCAGCAGCCAAGATTGGGAGCTATTGAACACTGAAGCTTTCTTT
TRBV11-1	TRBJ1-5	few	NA	CASSLGLNQPQHF	TGTGCCAGCAGCTTAGGACTTAATCAGCCCCAGCATTTT
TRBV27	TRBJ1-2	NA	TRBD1	CASSYRQGGVYGYTF	TGTGCCAGCAGTTATCGACAGGGGGGTGTGTATGGCTACACCTTC
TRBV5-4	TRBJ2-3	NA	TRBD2	CASSFGTSGSTDTQYF	TGTGCCAGCAGCTTCGGGACTAGCGGTAGCACAGATACGCAGTATTTT
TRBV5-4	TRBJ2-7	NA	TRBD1	CASSSVRTGAPNYEQYF	TGTGCCAGCAGCTCTGTACGAACAGGGGCCCCCAACTACGAGCAGTACTTC
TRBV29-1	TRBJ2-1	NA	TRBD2	CSAGGLAGYNEQFF	TGCAGCGCCGGGGGGCTAGCGGGGTACAATGAGCAGTTCTTC
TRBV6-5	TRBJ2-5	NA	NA	CASRVGEETQYF	TGTGCCAGCAGGGTAGGGGAAGAGACCCAGTACTTC
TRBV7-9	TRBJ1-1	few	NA	CASSLGGFMNTEAFF	TGTGCCAGCAGCTTAGGCGGATTCATGAACACTGAAGCTTTCTTT
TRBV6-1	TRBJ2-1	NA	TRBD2	CASSSSGSSYNEQFF	TGTGCCAGCAGTTCTAGCGGGAGCTCCTACAATGAGCAGTTCTTC
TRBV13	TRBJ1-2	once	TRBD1	CASSLGQGIGYTF	TGTGCCAGCAGCCTGGGACAGGGGATTGGCTACACCTTC
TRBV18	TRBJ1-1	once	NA	CASSPDGTLRNTEAFF	TGTGCCAGCTCACCGGATGGGACACTGCGGAACACTGAAGCTTTCTTT
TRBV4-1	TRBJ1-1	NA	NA	CASSQEPGVSTEAFF	TGCGCCAGCAGCCAAGAACCAGGGGTAAGCACTGAAGCTTTCTTT
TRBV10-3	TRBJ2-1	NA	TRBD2	CAISGPRGTSGDEQFF	TGTGCCATCAGTGGCCCCCGCGGGACTAGCGGGGATGAGCAGTTCTTC
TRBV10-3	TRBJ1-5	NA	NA	CAISESENQPQHF	TGTGCCATCAGTGAGTCTGAGAATCAGCCCCAGCATTTT
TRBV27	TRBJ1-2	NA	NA	CASSSGASFYTF	TGTGCCAGCAGTTCTGGGGCGAGTTTCTACACCTTC
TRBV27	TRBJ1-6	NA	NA	CASSLLQGRSHLKDSPLHF	TGTGCCAGCAGTTTATTACAAGGCAGGTCCCACCTGAAAGATTCACCCCTCCACTTT
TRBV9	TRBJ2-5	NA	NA	CASSVGQYQETQYF	TGTGCCAGCAGCGTAGGACAGTACCAAGAGACCCAGTACTTC
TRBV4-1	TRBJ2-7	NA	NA	CASSQLGAWEQYF	TGCGCCAGCAGCCAACTGGGGGCCTGGGAGCAGTACTTC
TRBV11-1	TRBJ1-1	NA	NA	CASSGVQGEQTEAFF	TGTGCCAGCAGCGGTGTACAGGGTGAACAGACTGAAGCTTTCTTT
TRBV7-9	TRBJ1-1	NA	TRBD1	CASSPSDRARRMNTEAFF	TGTGCCAGCAGCCCCTCGGACAGGGCCCGGCGAATGAACACTGAAGCTTTCTTT
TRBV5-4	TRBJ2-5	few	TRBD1	CASSRQGAAETQYF	TGTGCCAGCAGCCGTCAGGGGGCGGCGGAGACCCAGTACTTC
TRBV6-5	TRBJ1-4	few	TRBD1	CASRGQGRNEKLFF	TGTGCCAGCAGGGGACAGGGGAGGAATGAAAAACTGTTTTTT
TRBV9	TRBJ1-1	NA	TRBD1	CASAGQGDRTEAFF	TGTGCCAGCGCGGGACAGGGAGATAGGACTGAAGCTTTCTTT
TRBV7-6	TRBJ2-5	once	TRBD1	CASSLTGGEETQYF	TGTGCCAGCAGCTTAACAGGGGGTGAAGAGACCCAGTACTTC
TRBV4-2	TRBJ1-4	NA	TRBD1	CASSPDRGPEKLFF	TGTGCCAGCAGCCCCGACAGGGGGCCTGAAAAACTGTTTTTT
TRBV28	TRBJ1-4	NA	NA	CASSPTGPVREKLFF	TGTGCCAGCAGCCCCACAGGGCCAGTTCGCGAAAAACTGTTTTTT
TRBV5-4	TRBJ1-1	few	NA	CASSFSRWGGADTEAFF	TGTGCCAGCAGCTTTAGTAGGTGGGGGGGCGCCGACACTGAAGCTTTCTTT
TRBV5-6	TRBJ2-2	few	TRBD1	CASRAQGAPNTGELFF	TGTGCCAGCAGAGCGCAGGGGGCCCCGAACACCGGGGAGCTGTTTTTT
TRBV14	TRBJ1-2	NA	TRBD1	CASSQYRGWYGYTF	TGTGCCAGCAGCCAGTACAGGGGATGGTATGGCTACACCTTC
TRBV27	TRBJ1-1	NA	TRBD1	CASRITWGQVDKAFF	TGTGCCAGCAGGATAACCTGGGGACAGGTAGACAAAGCTTTCTTT
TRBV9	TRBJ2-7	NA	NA	CASSVDMADYDEQYF	TGTGCCAGCAGCGTAGATATGGCAGACTATGACGAGCAGTACTTC
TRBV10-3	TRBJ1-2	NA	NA	CAISEGQPTTDGYTF	TGTGCCATCAGTGAGGGACAGCCGACTACCGATGGCTACACCTTC
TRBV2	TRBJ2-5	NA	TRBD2	CAAAAGGIGETQYF	TGTGCAGCAGCAGCGGGGGGCATCGGGGAGACCCAGTACTTC
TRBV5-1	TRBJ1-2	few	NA	CASSLTGPNYGYTF	TGCGCCAGCAGCTTGACAGGTCCGAACTATGGCTACACCTTC
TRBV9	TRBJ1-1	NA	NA	CASSVGRVATEAFF	TGTGCCAGCAGCGTAGGGAGGGTGGCCACTGAAGCTTTCTTT
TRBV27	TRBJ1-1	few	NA	CASSRQVRNREAFF	TGTGCCAGCAGCAGACAGGTTCGGAACCGAGAAGCTTTCTTT
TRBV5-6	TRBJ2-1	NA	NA	CASSLGRVGEQFF	TGTGCCAGCAGCTTGGGCAGGGTTGGTGAGCAGTTCTTC
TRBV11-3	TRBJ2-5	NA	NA	CASSHGGAGLRETQYF	TGTGCCAGCAGCCACGGGGGTGCTGGCCTTCGGGAGACCCAGTACTTC
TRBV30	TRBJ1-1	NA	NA	CAWKTTVTEAFF	TGTGCCTGGAAAACTACGGTGACTGAAGCTTTCTTT
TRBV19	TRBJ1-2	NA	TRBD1	CASSISGQGNGYTF	TGTGCCAGTAGTATCTCGGGACAGGGGAACGGCTACACCTTC
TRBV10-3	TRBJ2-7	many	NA	CAISEGSGAYEQYF	TGTGCCATCAGTGAGGGTAGCGGAGCCTACGAGCAGTACTTC
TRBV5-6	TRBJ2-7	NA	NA	CASRGSPQSRGVSYEQYF	TGTGCCAGCAGGGGCTCGCCACAGTCCCGGGGAGTCTCCTACGAGCAGTACTTC
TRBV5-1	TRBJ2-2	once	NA	CASSFRDRTFTGELFF	TGCGCCAGCAGCTTCCGAGACAGGACATTCACCGGGGAGCTGTTTTTT
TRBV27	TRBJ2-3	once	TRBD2	CASSLAAPSGVGSDTQYF	TGTGCCAGCAGTTTAGCGGCTCCCAGCGGGGTGGGGTCAGATACGCAGTATTTT
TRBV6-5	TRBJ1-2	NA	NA	CASSYSAVRGAYGYTF	TGTGCCAGCAGTTACTCGGCCGTCCGGGGAGCCTATGGCTACACCTTC
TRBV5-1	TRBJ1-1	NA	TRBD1	CASSLTGGSTEAFF	TGCGCCAGCAGCTTGACAGGGGGCTCAACTGAAGCTTTCTTT
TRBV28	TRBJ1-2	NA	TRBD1	CASSSGQAPYGYTF	TGTGCCAGCAGTTCGGGACAGGCCCCCTATGGCTACACCTTC
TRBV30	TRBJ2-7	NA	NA	CAWSLNTRRMSYEQYF	TGTGCCTGGAGTCTCAACACTAGGAGGATGTCCTACGAGCAGTACTTC